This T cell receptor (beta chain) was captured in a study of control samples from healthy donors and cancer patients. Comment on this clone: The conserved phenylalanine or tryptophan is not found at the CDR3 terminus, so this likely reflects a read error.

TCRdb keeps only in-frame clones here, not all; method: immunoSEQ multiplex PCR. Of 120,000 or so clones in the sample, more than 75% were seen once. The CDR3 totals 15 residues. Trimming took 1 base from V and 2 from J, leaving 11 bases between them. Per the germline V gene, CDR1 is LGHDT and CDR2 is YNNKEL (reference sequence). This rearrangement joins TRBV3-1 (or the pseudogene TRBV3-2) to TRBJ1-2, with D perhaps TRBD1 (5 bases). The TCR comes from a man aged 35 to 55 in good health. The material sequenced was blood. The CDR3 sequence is CASSQAQGGNYGYTL. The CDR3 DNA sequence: TGTGCCAGCAGCCAAGCGCAGGGTGGAAACTATGGCTACACCCTC.